These 14 T cell receptor beta chains originate from one sample sequenced in a study of blood T cells in healthy people across ages. It was with a sample-barcoded 5' primer and a J-beta primer mix that a second PCR of roughly 7 to 11 cycles was run. MiXCR, applied by TCRdb to the 5' RACE reads, yields one record per CDR3 protein. This sample carries 980,000 or so distinct CDR3 sequences, roughly 48% of them seen once, and the ten largest clones take over 10%. Sequencing was performed on blood. These receptors all stem from a man aged 25 to 40 in good health.

The rearrangement joins TRBV6-2 or TRBV6-3 to TRBJ2-1; no reliable D call. The germline gives CDR1 MNHEY, CDR2 SVGEGT. The V end was cut by 1 base, the J end by 5 bases, with 9 bases between. This CDR3 has 14 residues. The CDR3 DNA is TGTGCCAGCAGTTACTTGTCCAAGAACAATGAGCAGTTCTTC. Translated, it gives CASSYLSKNNEQFF.

This clonotype turned up a few times. V usage is TRBV20-1 and J usage is TRBJ2-4; weak D call: TRBD1 (6 bases). Trimming left V 7 bases short and J 6 bases short, with 10 bases between. This CDR3 comprises 11 residues. Germline loops: CDR1 DFQATT, CDR2 SNEGSKA (reference sequence). CDR3 in amino acids: CSVSTGNIQYF. The CDR3 DNA is TGCAGTGTTTCGACAGGAAACATTCAGTACTTC.

This clonotype was observed a few times. The genes are TRBV12-3 or TRBV12-4 and TRBJ1-1; D not certain. The ends were cut back, 6 bases at V and 1 base at J, with 12 bases in the middle. The CDR3 has 14 residues. This chain's CDR3 is CASSSARRNTEAFF. In DNA form, the CDR3 reads TGTGCCAGCAGCTCGGCAAGGAGGAACACTGAAGCTTTCTTT.

In its sample, this clonotype was seen a few times. The chain is built from TRBV20-1 and TRBJ1-2, with D uncertain. From germline, CDR1 is DFQATT and CDR2 SNEGSKA (reference sequence). The CDR3 covers 12 residues. The DNA of the CDR3 is TGCAGCATTCCACCTGGGAACTATGGCTACACCTTC. Encoded protein: CSIPPGNYGYTF.

The chain is built from TRBV29-1 and TRBJ1-2; TRBD1 is a possible D gene (6 bases). The CDR3 contains 15 residues. Per germline, CDR1 SQVTM and CDR2 ANQGSEA. Trimming removed 1 base from V and 4 bases from J, with 16 bases in between. CDR3 region: CSVEGLDSPGYGYTF. CDR3 bases: TGCAGCGTTGAAGGTTTGGACAGCCCGGGCTATGGCTACACCTTC.

This chain links TRBV7-2 with TRBJ2-1, with TRBD1 as a possible D gene (6 bases). Germline CDR1 SGHTA, CDR2 FQGNSA. Trimming took off 5 bases at V and 10 bases at J, with 18 bases between the two ends. The CDR3 consists of 14 residues. CDR3 residues: CASSRSRDIGEQFF. CDR3 nucleotide sequence: TGTGCCAGCAGCCGGAGCCGGGACATCGGCGAGCAGTTCTTC.

The CDR3 here is CASSSWEGGLKNIQYF. The CDR3 nucleotides are TGTGCCAGCAGCTCCTGGGAGGGGGGCCTCAAAAACATTCAGTACTTC. The gene calls are TRBV7-8 and TRBJ2-4, with D perhaps matching TRBD2 (7 bases). The CDR3 extends over 16 amino acids. With 4 bases removed from V and 3 bases from J, the gap between germline ends came to 16 bases. CDR1 is SGHVS and CDR2 is FQNEAQ in the germline V gene.

V usage is TRBV29-1 and J usage is TRBJ2-6, with D perhaps TRBD1 (6 bases). The CDR3 length is 19 residues. V was pared by 0 bases and J by 0 bases, with 18 bases between. CDR1 SQVTM and CDR2 ANQGSEA come from the germline V gene. DNA of the CDR3: TGCAGCGTTGAAGATAGTTTTGGCAGGGGTTTCTCTGGGGCCAACGTCCTGACTTTC. It yields the protein CSVEDSFGRGFSGANVLTF.

This clonotype was recorded many times. The gene calls are TRBV29-1 and TRBJ2-7; D is undetermined. Trimming stripped 5 bases from V and 0 bases from J, with 17 bases between. This CDR3 has 15 amino acids. In germline, CDR1 is SQVTM, CDR2 ANQGSEA. The CDR3 DNA follows: TGCAGCGTTTCCTCCGGGCCCATTTTCTCCTACGAGCAGTACTTC. The encoded protein is CSVSSGPIFSYEQYF.

This chain joins TRBV6-5 and TRBJ2-5; 12 bases fit TRBD1. The V gene's germline CDR1 is MNHEY and CDR2 SVGAGI. The V gene end was trimmed by 6 bases and the J gene end by 7 bases; junction bases not matched to a gene: 12. The CDR3 consists of 16 residues. The DNA for the CDR3 is TGTGCCAGCAGATTTGGGGACAGGGGGCGAGGAGGGACCCAGTACTTC. Translated: CASRFGDRGRGGTQYF.

Concerning this clonotype itself: An end of the junction differs from the germline gene, which may be a read error. The chain combines TRBV6-1 with TRBJ2-1; 9 bases are shared with TRBD1. This CDR3 is 17 amino acids long. Germline-derived CDR1 and CDR2 are MNHNS and SASEGT. CDR3: CASNERDRVRGHNEQFF. CDR3 in DNA: TGTGCCAGCAATGAACGGGACAGGGTAAGAGGTCACAATGAGCAGTTCTTC.

This clonotype was seen once. V gene TRBV25-1 combines with J gene TRBJ1-1, with D possibly matching TRBD1 (6 bases). CDR1 is MGHDK and CDR2 is SYGVNS in the germline V gene. V was pared by 4 bases and J by 0 bases, with 12 bases between. The CDR3 is made up of 15 amino acids. In DNA, the CDR3 is TGTGCCAGCAGTGTAATTGACAGGATGAACACTGAAGCTTTCTTT. This gives the protein CASSVIDRMNTEAFF.

This clonotype was picked up a small number of times. The chain combines TRBV6-1 with TRBJ2-3, with D perhaps matching TRBD1 (6 bases). There are 15 residues in the CDR3. The germline CDR1 and CDR2 sequences are MNHNS and SASEGT. Trimming shortened V by 6 bases and J by 0 bases, and 13 bases separated the two germline ends. The CDR3 coding sequence is TGTGCCAGCAGCGGACAGCTCTCTAGCACAGATACGCAGTATTTT. This encodes CASSGQLSSTDTQYF.

The CDR3 region has the DNA TGTGCCATCAGTGCGAATCTAGCGGGGGCCATATACAATGAGCAGTTCTTC. It translates to CAISANLAGAIYNEQFF. V is TRBV10-3 and J is TRBJ2-1, with 10 nucleotides matching TRBD2. The V segment lost 4 bases and the J segment 4 bases; nucleotides outside the gene matches: 10. CDR3 length: 17 residues. The germline V gene encodes CDR1 ENHRY and CDR2 SYGVKD.